The 20 T cell receptor beta chains presented below share a single source sample, sequenced in a study of monozygotic twins with inflammatory bowel disease. TCRdb reprocessed the 5' RACE reads, keeping one entry per CDR3 protein, no DNA. Recorded here are fewer than 150,000 distinct CDR3 sequences; the top ten clones represent 2% to 2.5%. Sequenced: blood. These receptors were taken from a human donor with ulcerative colitis or Crohn's disease, or a healthy co-twin of an affected twin (not recorded which).

The rearrangement uses TRBV7-6 and TRBJ2-5; absent DNA, TCRdb's TRBD1 call cannot be checked. The V gene's germline CDR1 is SGHVS and CDR2 FNYEAQ. This CDR3 contains 17 residues. The CDR3: CASSPRDLRFQQETQYF. The full variable domain, in which reference TRBV7-6 and TRBJ2-5 provide the parts outside the CDR3, is GAGVSQSPRYKVTKRGQDVALRCDPISGHVSLYWYRQALGQGPEFLTYFNYEAQQDKSGLPNDRFSAERPEGSISTLTIQRTEQRDSAMYRCASSPRDLRFQQETQYFGPGTRLLVL.

The chain employs TRBV7-8 and TRBJ1-5; TCRdb calls TRBD1, which cannot be checked without DNA. The CDR3 runs to 16 residues. Germline V CDR1 and CDR2: SGHVS, FQNEAQ. The CDR3 is CASSFTGAGSNQPQHF. The whole variable domain, remainder taken from reference TRBV7-8 and TRBJ1-5, is GAGVSQSPRYKVAKRGQDVALRCDPISGHVSLFWYQQALGQGPEFLTYFQNEAQLDKSGLPSDRFFAERPEGSVSTLKIQRTQQEDSAVYLCASSFTGAGSNQPQHFGDGTRLSIL.

The CDR3 sequence: CSARAFSGINNEQFF. The gene calls are TRBV20-1 and TRBJ2-1. This CDR3 contains 15 residues. Germline V CDR1 and CDR2: DFQATT, SNEGSKA (reference sequence).

This chain uses TRBV10-3 with TRBJ2-3; absent DNA, TCRdb's TRBD1 call cannot be checked. Germline V gene lookup returns CDR1 ENHRY and CDR2 SYGVKD. This CDR3 has 13 residues. The CDR3 sequence: CAISDQTGVAQYF.

The rearrangement joins TRBV12-3 or TRBV12-4 to TRBJ1-1; TCRdb reports TRBD1, a call that lacks DNA to check it against. The length of the CDR3 is 14 residues. CDR3 sequence reads: CASSLAQGVSEAFF.

The CDR3: CSAINFGGGRDTQYF. This chain joins TRBV20-1 and TRBJ2-3; TCRdb reports TRBD1, a call that lacks DNA to check it against. Germline CDR1 reads DFQATT; CDR2 reads SNEGSKA (reference sequence). The CDR3 loop spans 15 amino acids.

The CDR3 reads CASRLQGELFF. The chain uses TRBV5-1 and TRBJ2-2. This CDR3 region has 11 residues. Germline V gene data show CDR1 as SGHRS and CDR2 as YFSETQ.

The chain employs TRBV20-1 and TRBJ2-3; the TRBD1 assignment by TCRdb is unverifiable without DNA. Germline CDR1 reads DFQATT; CDR2 reads SNEGSKA (reference sequence). The CDR3 has 15 residues. CDR3: CSGCVGGDKTDTQYF.

The V and J genes are TRBV15 and TRBJ1-5; TCRdb lists TRBD1, though no DNA is available to test this call. The CDR3 is made up of 15 amino acids. Germline CDR1 LNHNV, CDR2 YYDKDF (reference sequence). The CDR3 loop reads CATSSGRGGNQPQHF.

V is TRBV20-1 and J is TRBJ1-5; TCRdb indicates TRBD1, and absent DNA this call remains unverified. The germline gives CDR1 DFQATT, CDR2 SNEGSKA (reference sequence). The CDR3 extends over 15 amino acids. CDR3 sequence: CSARETTIRDWPQHF.

The chain is built from TRBV27 and TRBJ2-7; the TRBD1 assignment by TCRdb is unverifiable without DNA. This CDR3 has 16 residues. From germline, CDR1 is MNHEY and CDR2 SMNVEV (reference sequence). CDR3: CASSLSPGTGDYEQYF.

The genes are TRBV5-1 and TRBJ2-2. The CDR3 length is 16 residues. Germline assignment: CDR1 SGHRS and CDR2 YFSETQ. The CDR3 reads CASSSPGHQNTGELFF.

The CDR3 reads CASSPGQIQETQYF. The gene calls are TRBV5-1 and TRBJ2-5; with no DNA, the TCRdb D assignment of TRBD1 cannot be verified. In germline, CDR1 is SGHRS, CDR2 YFSETQ. CDR3 size: 14 residues.

V usage is TRBV5-1 and J usage is TRBJ2-1. The CDR3 extends over 16 amino acids. Germline values: CDR1 SGHRS, CDR2 YFSETQ. The CDR3 is CASSSAYSSGYNEQFF.

The CDR3: CASSSGPRNEQYF. This rearrangement joins TRBV7-3 to TRBJ2-7; no DNA is available, so the TRBD1 call from TCRdb remains unchecked. Germline CDR1 and CDR2: SGHTA and FQGTGA. This CDR3 is built from 13 residues.

The chain has TRBV9 and TRBJ2-5; TCRdb outputs TRBD2, but without DNA this stays unchecked. From germline, CDR1 is SGDLS and CDR2 YYNGEE. This CDR3 has 13 residues. CDR3 sequence: CASSGSGAETQYF.

The V call is TRBV4-1, the J call TRBJ2-1; absent DNA, TCRdb's TRBD2 call cannot be checked. CDR1 is MGHRA and CDR2 is YSYEKL in the germline V gene. The CDR3 loop spans 16 amino acids. The CDR3 protein is CASSRIAGEAYNEQFF.

V is TRBV20-1 and J is TRBJ1-1. Looked up from germline, CDR1 is DFQATT and CDR2 is SNEGSKA (reference sequence). The CDR3 has 11 residues. This CDR3 reads CRLTLGTEAFF.

The CDR3 is CATSRDHPGTGYEKLFF. J is TRBJ1-4 and V is TRBV15; TCRdb returns TRBD1, unconfirmable since there is no DNA. The CDR3 sequence is 17 residues long. CDR1 and CDR2 (germline): LNHNV, YYDKDF (reference sequence). Drawing the rest from reference TRBV15 and TRBJ1-4, the complete variable domain is DAMVIQNPRYQVTQFGKPVTLSCSQTLNHNVMYWYQQKSSQAPKLLFHYYDKDFNNEADTPDNFQSRRPNTSFCFLDIRSPGLGDTAMYLCATSRDHPGTGYEKLFFGSGTQLSVL.

This sequence joins TRBV4-2 and TRBJ1-2. Germline V gives CDR1 LGHNA, CDR2 YNFKEQ. The CDR3 length is 15 residues. CDR3 protein: CASSQDQGSNYGYTF.